This passage covers 10 T cell receptor beta chains from one sample sequenced in a study of early T cells in non-severe SARS-CoV-2 infection. TCRdb analysed the 5' RACE reads with MiXCR anew, one entry per CDR3 protein. The table has approximately 80,000 distinct CDR3 sequences, less than 15% seen once. The source material was whole blood. The receptors were gathered from an adult who was a healthcare worker with PCR-confirmed SARS-CoV-2 infection or an uninfected control (not recorded which).

DNA for the CDR3: TGTGCCAGTAGTCTTTCAACTGGGACTCGGCAGTTCTTC. This codes for CASSLSTGTRQFF. V usage is TRBV19 and J usage is TRBJ2-1; tentatively, D is TRBD2 (6 bases). The CDR3 has 13 residues. Germline CDR1 and CDR2: LNHDA and SQIVND (reference sequence). Between the trimmed V and J ends, which lost 5 bases and 12 bases, there was a span of 17 bases.

The chain carries TRBV3-1 and TRBJ2-2; perhaps TRBD1 as D (6 bases). The CDR3 loop spans 15 amino acids. Germline V gives CDR1 LGHDT, CDR2 YNNKEL (reference sequence). V was shortened by 4 bases and J by 6 bases, with 15 bases between the two germline ends. Here the CDR3 reads CASSPLDAGAGELFF. The DNA for the CDR3 is TGTGCCAGCAGCCCCTTGGACGCAGGGGCCGGGGAGCTGTTTTTT.

The sample holds many counts of this clonotype. The J gene is TRBJ1-5, the V gene TRBV12-2; whether TRBD1, the table's D call, matches the DNA was not checked. TRBV12-2 has pseudogene status. The CDR3 has 14 amino acids. The CDR3 here is CASRSPLNYQPQHF. Written as DNA, the CDR3 is TGTGCAAGTCGCTCTCCCCTCAACTATCAGCCCCAGCATTTT.

The V and J genes are TRBV19 and TRBJ2-5; perhaps TRBD2 as D (7 bases). Germline-derived CDR1 and CDR2 are LNHDA and SQIVND (reference sequence). The CDR3 runs to 15 residues. V was trimmed by 6 bases and J by 3 bases, leaving 17 bases between them. The CDR3, as DNA: TGTGCCAGTAGCCTGGGAAGGGGGACTAAAGAGACCCAGTACTTC. It is translated as CASSLGRGTKETQYF.

There are a few counts of this clonotype. The chain carries TRBV24-1 and TRBJ1-5, with 10 nucleotides matching TRBD1. Germline V lookup: CDR1 KGHDR, CDR2 SFDVKD. This CDR3 contains 15 residues. Trimming removed 4 bases from V and 5 bases from J; junction bases left unmatched: 4. CDR3 DNA: TGTGCCACCAGTGAAGCGGGACAGGGGCATCAGCCCCAGCATTTT. This codes for CATSEAGQGHQPQHF.

This clonotype was counted at least ten times. CDR3 sequence: CSVSTASYEQYF. In nucleotides, the CDR3 is TGCAGCGTTTCGACAGCCTCCTACGAGCAGTACTTC. V and J are TRBV29-1 and TRBJ2-7; D is perhaps TRBD1 (5 bases). V lost 5 bases and J lost 0, with 8 bases in between. CDR1 and CDR2 from the germline V gene are SQVTM and ANQGSEA. The CDR3 has 12 residues.

The rearrangement uses TRBV7-7 and TRBJ1-3; D is unclear. Germline CDR1 SSHAT, CDR2 FNYEAQ (reference sequence). The V and J ends lost 8 bases and 0 bases respectively, with 26 bases between them. The CDR3 runs 19 residues. The CDR3 reads CASGDSHGPVHRSGNTIYF. The DNA for the CDR3 is TGTGCCAGCGGAGATAGCCACGGTCCTGTACACCGCTCTGGAAACACCATATATTTT.

This clonotype was seen repeatedly, ten times or more. V usage is TRBV5-1 and J usage is TRBJ1-4; perhaps TRBD1 as D (6 bases). Germline values: CDR1 SGHRS, CDR2 YFSETQ. V lost 8 bases and J 5 bases, leaving 19 bases between the germline ends. This CDR3 has 15 amino acids. DNA of the CDR3: TGCGCCAGTCGGGGGCAGCCTTCCGTGAATGAAAAACTGTTTTTT. It encodes CASRGQPSVNEKLFF. Full variable domain (rest looked up from reference TRBV5-1 and TRBJ1-4): KAGVTQTPRYLIKTRGQQVTLSCSPISGHRSVSWYQQTPGQGLQFLFEYFSETQRNKGNFPGRFSGRQFSNSRSEMNVSTLELGDSALYLCASRGQPSVNEKLFFGSGTQLSVL.

The chain joins TRBV10-3 to TRBJ2-7, with TRBD2 identical over 8 bases. The CDR3 sequence is 14 residues long. Trimming at V came to 7 bases and at J to 6 bases, leaving 11 bases not matched to a gene. CDR1 is ENHRY and CDR2 is SYGVKD in the germline V gene. The CDR3 DNA reads TGTGCCATCATGTCTAGCGGGCCCGATGGCGAGCAGTACTTC. Translation: CAIMSSGPDGEQYF.

In its sample, this clonotype was seen many times. The chain couples TRBV5-5 to TRBJ2-2; TRBD2 might be the D (6 bases). Per the germline V gene, CDR1 is SGHKS and CDR2 is YYEKEE (reference sequence). This CDR3 contains 16 residues. Trimming pared 1 base from V and 3 bases from J, leaving 13 bases between. CDR3 amino acids: CASSLRGWGDTGELFF. CDR3 DNA: TGTGCCAGCAGCTTGCGCGGTTGGGGGGACACCGGGGAGCTGTTTTTT.